This entry concerns a single TCR beta chain. Its matching antigen is unknown. The data stem from a study of radiotherapy plus CTLA-4 blockade in lung cancer. In the study overall: Objective responses occurred in roughly 20% of patients; 31% had disease control. Study-wide results and limits: Early blood T cell clone dynamics, with interferon-beta, were reported to best predict response.

V was clipped by 4 bases and J by 4 bases; unmatched bases: 11. Germline-derived CDR1 and CDR2 are LGHNA and YNFKEQ. The length of the CDR3 is 17 residues. TCRdb keeps only in-frame clones here, not all; method: immunoSEQ multiplex PCR. This sample carries 85,000 to 95,000 clones, roughly 80% of them seen once, and the ten largest clones take about 26%. The sample here was peripheral blood, taken from a patient treated with radiotherapy plus ipilimumab. The chain is built from TRBV4-2 and TRBJ2-7; 12 positions agree with TRBD2. The receptor comes from a human donor with non-small cell lung cancer that progressed on radiotherapy plus ipilimumab. The CDR3 DNA reads as TGTGCCAGCAGCCCCGACGCCGGGACTAGCGGGTTTTACGAGCAGTACTTC. It codes for CASSPDAGTSGFYEQYF.